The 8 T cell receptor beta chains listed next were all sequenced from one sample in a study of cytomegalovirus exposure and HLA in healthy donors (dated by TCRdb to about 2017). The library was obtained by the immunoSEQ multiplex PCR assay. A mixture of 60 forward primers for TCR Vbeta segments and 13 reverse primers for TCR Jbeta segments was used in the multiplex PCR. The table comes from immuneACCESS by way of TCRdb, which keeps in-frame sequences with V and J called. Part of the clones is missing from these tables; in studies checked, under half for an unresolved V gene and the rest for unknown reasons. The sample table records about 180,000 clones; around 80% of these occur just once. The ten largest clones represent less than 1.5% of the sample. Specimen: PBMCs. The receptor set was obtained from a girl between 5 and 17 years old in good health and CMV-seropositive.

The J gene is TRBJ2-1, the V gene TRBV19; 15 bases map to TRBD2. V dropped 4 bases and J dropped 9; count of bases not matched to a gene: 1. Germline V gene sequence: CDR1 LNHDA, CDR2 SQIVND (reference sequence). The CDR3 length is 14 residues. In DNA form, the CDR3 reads TGTGCCAGTAGTAGGACTAGCGGGAGGGGTGAGCAGTTCTTC. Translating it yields CASSRTSGRGEQFF.

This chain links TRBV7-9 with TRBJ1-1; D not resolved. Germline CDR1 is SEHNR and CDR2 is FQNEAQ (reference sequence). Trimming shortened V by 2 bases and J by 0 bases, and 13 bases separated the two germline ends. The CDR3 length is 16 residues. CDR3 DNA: TGTGCCAGCAGCTTACCCCGCGGGCACATGAACACTGAAGCTTTCTTT. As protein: CASSLPRGHMNTEAFF. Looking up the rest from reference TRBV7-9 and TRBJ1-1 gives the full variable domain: DTGVSQNPRHKITKRGQNVTFRCDPISEHNRLYWYRQTLGQGPEFLTYFQNEAQLEKSRLLSDRFSAERPKGSFSTLEIQRTEQGDSAMYLCASSLPRGHMNTEAFFGQGTRLTVV.

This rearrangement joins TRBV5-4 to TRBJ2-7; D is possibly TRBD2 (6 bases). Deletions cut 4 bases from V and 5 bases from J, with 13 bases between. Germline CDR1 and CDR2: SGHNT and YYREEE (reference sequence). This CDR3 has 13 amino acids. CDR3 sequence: CASSLAGYHEQYF. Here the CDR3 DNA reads TGTGCCAGCAGCCTGGCGGGGTACCACGAGCAGTACTTC.

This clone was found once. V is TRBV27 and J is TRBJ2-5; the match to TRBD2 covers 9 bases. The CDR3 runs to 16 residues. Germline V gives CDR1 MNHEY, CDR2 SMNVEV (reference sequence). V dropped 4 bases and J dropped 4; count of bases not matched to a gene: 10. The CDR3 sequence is CASSYSAGLAGETQYF. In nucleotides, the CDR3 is TGTGCCAGCAGTTACTCCGCGGGACTAGCAGGAGAGACCCAGTACTTC.

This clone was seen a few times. CDR3 in amino acids: CASRRDLQEAGELFF. Written as DNA, the CDR3 is TGTGCCAGCAGGCGGGACTTGCAGGAGGCCGGGGAGCTGTTTTTT. The chain links TRBV5-4 to TRBJ2-2, with D possibly TRBD2 on 6 matching bases. The CDR3 has 15 residues. Germline V CDR1 and CDR2: SGHNT, YYREEE (reference sequence). V was pared by 5 bases and J by 6 bases, with 17 bases between.

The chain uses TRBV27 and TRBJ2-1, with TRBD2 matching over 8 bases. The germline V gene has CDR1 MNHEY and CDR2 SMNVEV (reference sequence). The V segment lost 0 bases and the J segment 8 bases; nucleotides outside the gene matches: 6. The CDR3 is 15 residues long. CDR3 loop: CASSLSSGSSHEQFF. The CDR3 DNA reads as TGTGCCAGCAGTTTATCCAGCGGGAGTAGCCATGAGCAGTTCTTC.

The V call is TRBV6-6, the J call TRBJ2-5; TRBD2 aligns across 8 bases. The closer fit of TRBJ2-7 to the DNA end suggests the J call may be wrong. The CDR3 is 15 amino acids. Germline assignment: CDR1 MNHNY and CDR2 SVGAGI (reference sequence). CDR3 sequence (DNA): TGTGCCAGCAGCTCGACTAGCGTACCTCTCCACGAGCAGTACTTC. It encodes CASSSTSVPLHEQYF.

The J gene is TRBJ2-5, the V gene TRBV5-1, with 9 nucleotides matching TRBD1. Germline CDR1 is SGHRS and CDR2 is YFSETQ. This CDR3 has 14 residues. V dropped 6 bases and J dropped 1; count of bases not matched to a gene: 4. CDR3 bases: TGCGCCAGCACCTGGGACAGGGCCCAAGAGACCCAGTACTTC. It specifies CASTWDRAQETQYF.